This section outlines one T cell receptor (beta chain) sequence together with its context. Its specific antigen is unknown. No much larger clonotype is one base removed from it; base qualities were not supplied. Sequences SGHTA (CDR1) and FQGTGA (CDR2) are obtained from the germline V gene. Including the terminal cysteine and phenylalanine, the CDR3 comprises 19 residues. Only the CDR3 portion is preserved as DNA: 57 bases, with reading frame beginning at the first base. Trimming takes 6 bases from V and 5 bases from J, and the germline ends sit 32 bases apart. This sample stems from a study of post-analysis software for immune sequencing data (dated by TCRdb to about 2015). Background for the entire study: The recorded disease courses included relapsing-remitting, secondary progressive and progressive-relapsing multiple sclerosis, and some patients had no subtype annotation. A subset of samples was prepared in parallel using single-end sample barcoding, then pooled and co-amplified after Illumina adapter ligation. The multiple sclerosis patient repertoires were compared with about a dozen previously published healthy control repertoires from donors aged about 6 to 25 years. Study-wide findings and limitations: Four to six TRBV segments, including TRBV5-6, TRBV5-1 and TRBV20-1, were significantly more frequent in patients than controls. The control group was slightly older than the multiple sclerosis patient group. Significantly lower normalized Chao1 diversity was found in multiple sclerosis patients than in controls, suggesting substantial peripheral T-cell clonal expansion. Direct clustering with F measure showed strong co-clustering of samples prepared in the same batch, prompting a batch-effect correction.

To demonstrate the VDJtools post-analysis software, TCR beta repertoires were profiled from the peripheral blood of more than 10 young patients with multiple sclerosis. The multiple sclerosis patients were children and adolescents between roughly 6 and 16 years of age. To prepare the library, PCR was applied. The reads were generated on an Illumina HiSeq 2500. To reduce PCR and sequencing biases, unique molecular identifiers were built into the TCR beta cDNA libraries. Every 1 to 10 million input T cells yielded roughly 500,000 cDNA molecules, meaning each molecule approximated one T cell. The patient libraries were prepared and sequenced using the same protocol as the earlier healthy control dataset. Samples belonging to the same batch were prepared together, multiplexed and sequenced on a shared HiSeq lane. For the original study's pipeline: MIGEC was used to process the raw barcoded reads, and molecular identifier groups with only a single read were discarded before consensus assembly and CDR3 extraction. VDJtools was used for post-analysis of the clonotype tables, and diversity was normalized by down-sampling every dataset to the size of the smallest sample. In repertoire overlap clustering, CDR3 amino acid sequences, but not nucleotide sequences, were matched to correct batch-related cross-sample contamination. The raw public data were reprocessed by TCRdb itself: fastp quality trimming at Q25, MiXCR clonotype calling, in-frame beta chains only. Rows with a matching CDR3 protein are joined into one entry that keeps the most common DNA and genes. TCRdb's processing, not the authors' own work, is the source of the V and J calls. This sample lists some 800,000 distinct CDR3 sequences; roughly 50% were detected once. The ten largest make up 4% to 5% of the sample.

This receptor was obtained from a girl aged 10 to 17 with multiple sclerosis. The V gene is TRBV7-3 and the J gene is TRBJ2-7; the best D guess is TRBD2, with 6 bases matching. Sequenced material: blood. This receptor carries the CDR3 CASSYYRILATFSVHEQYF. The DNA reads as follows: TGTGCCAGCAGTTATTACCGGATCCTAGCGACCTTCTCAGTACACGAGCAGTACTTC.